Presented here are 25 T cell receptor beta chains from one specimen sequenced in a study of blood T cell repertoires in COVID-19. Libraries were prepared by immunoSEQ multiplex PCR; TCRdb keeps only in-frame clonotypes and omits some of them. Of roughly 200,000 clones in the sample, 89% were seen once. The sample consisted of PBMCs or T cells enriched from blood (not recorded which). These TCRs come from a woman aged 40 to 55 with acute COVID-19.

The chain recombines TRBV4-3 with TRBJ1-2; D gene ambiguous. V shed 0 bases and J shed 10 bases, with 18 bases lying between them. The CDR3 contains 15 residues. Germline V CDR1 and CDR2: LGHNA, YSLEER. The DNA for the CDR3 is TGCGCCAGCAGCCAAGAGTGGGCACGTAGGAACCCCTACACCTTC. Amino acid sequence: CASSQEWARRNPYTF.

This sequence joins TRBV5-1 and TRBJ2-7, with 12 bases matching TRBD2. Germline assignment: CDR1 SGHRS and CDR2 YFSETQ. This CDR3 comprises 18 residues. V gave up 1 base and J gave up 4 bases; unmatched junction bases: 12. The CDR3, as DNA: TGCGCCAGCAGCTTGTGGGCTAGCGGGGGGGCCGGGGTTTACGAGCAGTACTTC. It encodes CASSLWASGGAGVYEQYF.

The chain couples TRBV27 to TRBJ2-7; possible D gene TRBD2, 5 bases. Germline loops: CDR1 MNHEY, CDR2 SMNVEV (reference sequence). Trimming removed 5 bases at V and 4 bases at J, with 15 bases between. The CDR3 has 14 residues. CDR3 nucleotides: TGTGCCAGCAGTCGCACTCTCCCGGGATACGAGCAGTACTTC. Residues: CASSRTLPGYEQYF.

The chain carries TRBV30 and TRBJ2-7; the match to TRBD2 covers 11 bases. Germline assignment: CDR1 GTSNPN and CDR2 SVGIG (reference sequence). V gave up 0 bases and J gave up 5 bases; unmatched junction bases: 9. This CDR3 contains 16 residues. The CDR3 is CAWSVRPSGRRNEQYF. The CDR3 DNA sequence: TGTGCCTGGAGTGTACGTCCTAGCGGGAGGAGAAACGAGCAGTACTTC.

The rearrangement uses TRBV5-4 and TRBJ2-5; D is possibly TRBD2 (6 bases). There are 13 residues in the CDR3. The germline CDR1 and CDR2 sequences are SGHNT and YYREEE (reference sequence). V lost 0 bases, J lost 5 bases, and 8 bases lay in between. This CDR3 reads CASSLEGRETQYF. Here the CDR3 DNA reads TGTGCCAGCAGCTTGGAGGGGAGGGAGACCCAGTACTTC.

The chain couples TRBV9 to TRBJ2-2, with a weak D call TRBD2 (6 bases). The V end lost 2 bases, the J end lost 5 bases, and 16 bases lay between the germline ends. Germline-derived CDR1 and CDR2 are SGDLS and YYNGEE. The CDR3 spans 16 residues. Written as DNA, the CDR3 is TGTGCCAGCAGCGTTTCGACTAGTCGGAGGACCGGGGAGCTGTTTTTT. Its translation is CASSVSTSRRTGELFF.

The rearrangement uses TRBV27 and TRBJ2-7; 9 nucleotides line up with TRBD1. Trimming at V came to 0 bases and at J to 9 bases, leaving 15 bases not matched to a gene. Germline lookup yields CDR1 MNHEY and CDR2 SMNVEV (reference sequence). This CDR3 has 17 residues. The CDR3 sequence is CASSLSASRTGAFTQYF. The DNA of the CDR3 is TGTGCCAGCAGTTTATCGGCTAGTAGGACAGGGGCCTTCACGCAGTACTTC.

The rearrangement uses TRBV20-1 and TRBJ2-7; D remains ambiguous. CDR3 size: 11 residues. CDR1 DFQATT and CDR2 SNEGSKA come from the germline V gene (reference sequence). Trimming pared 5 bases from V and 3 bases from J, leaving 8 bases between. Written as DNA, the CDR3 is TGCAGTGCTTTCAGTGGCTACGAGCAGTACTTC. Encoded protein: CSAFSGYEQYF.

The chain couples TRBV6-1 to TRBJ2-3, with 12 bases identical to TRBD2. This CDR3 is 17 amino acids long. Per germline, CDR1 MNHNS and CDR2 SASEGT. The junction had 9 bases not matched to a gene; V was cut back by 3 bases and J by 5 bases. DNA for the CDR3: TGTGCCAGCAGTGATCTAGCGGGAGGGGGGGAGGTAGATACGCAGTATTTT. Translated, it gives CASSDLAGGGEVDTQYF.

Only a few counts were recorded for this clone. The chain recombines TRBV19 with TRBJ2-1; D possibly corresponds to TRBD1 (5 bases). This CDR3 comprises 15 residues. The germline gives CDR1 LNHDA, CDR2 SQIVND (reference sequence). Trimming removed 3 bases from V and 0 bases from J, with 9 bases in between. The CDR3 spells CASSMYDSSYNEQFF. CDR3 DNA: TGTGCCAGTAGTATGTATGACAGCTCCTACAATGAGCAGTTCTTC.

This chain uses TRBV9 with TRBJ1-6; 9 positions match TRBD1. The CDR3 has 19 residues. Germline V gene lookup returns CDR1 SGDLS and CDR2 YYNGEE. The V segment lost 5 bases and the J segment 5 bases; nucleotides outside the gene matches: 17. The CDR3 spells CASRERTGESWGNNSPLHF. Written as DNA, the CDR3 is TGTGCCAGCAGGGAACGGACAGGGGAAAGCTGGGGGAATAATTCACCCCTCCACTTT. Looking up the rest from reference TRBV9 and TRBJ1-6 gives the full variable domain: DSGVTQTPKHLITATGQRVTLRCSPRSGDLSVYWYQQSLDQGLQFLIQYYNGEERAKGNILERFSAQQFPDLHSELNLSSLELGDSALYFCASRERTGESWGNNSPLHFGNGTRLTVT.

This clone has only one observation. The rearrangement links TRBV9 to TRBJ2-3; 16 positions match TRBD2. The CDR3 contains 18 residues. Germline values: CDR1 SGDLS, CDR2 YYNGEE. The ends lost 3 bases at V and 3 bases at J; junction bases unmatched: 7. The CDR3 here is CASSADPGLAGGTDTQYF. For the CDR3, the DNA is TGTGCCAGCAGCGCCGATCCGGGACTAGCGGGGGGGACAGATACGCAGTATTTT.

This clone was observed once. This chain uses TRBV19 with TRBJ2-2, with unresolved D. CDR1 is LNHDA and CDR2 is SQIVND in the germline V gene (reference sequence). This CDR3 is built from 14 residues. The V end lost 7 bases, the J end lost 0 bases, and 9 bases lay between the germline ends. The CDR3, as DNA: TGTGCCAGTACCTCAACAGCGAACACCGGGGAGCTGTTTTTT. Its translation: CASTSTANTGELFF.

About this clone itself: One end of the junction varies from germline; a read error may be responsible. The chain uses TRBV19 and TRBJ2-2, with 7 nucleotides matching TRBD1. The CDR3 runs to 14 residues. Germline loops: CDR1 LNHDA, CDR2 SQIVND (reference sequence). CDR3: CASRIDRVTGELFF. The CDR3 nucleotides are TGTGCCAGTAGGATAGACAGGGTGACCGGGGAGCTGTTTTTT.

CDR3 bases: TGTGCCAGCAGTGATCCCAAGCCTAGCTCCTACAATGAGCAGTTCTTC. Its protein is CASSDPKPSSYNEQFF. This chain joins TRBV2 and TRBJ2-1, with no clear D. The germline CDR1 and CDR2 sequences are SNHLY and FYNNEI. The V gene lost 3 bases and the J gene lost 0 bases, with 12 bases spanning the gap. The CDR3 totals 16 residues. The full variable domain, its missing parts supplied by reference TRBV2 and TRBJ2-1, is EPEVTQTPSHQVTQMGQEVILRCVPISNHLYFYWYRQILGQKVEFLVSFYNNEISEKSEIFDDQFSVERPDGSNFTLKIRSTKLEDSAMYFCASSDPKPSSYNEQFFGPGTRLTVL.

This clone was observed a handful of times. The chain has TRBV7-9 and TRBJ1-1, with 7 nucleotides matching TRBD1. V lost 1 base to trimming and J lost 3 bases; unmatched junction nucleotides: 8. The CDR3 is made up of 16 amino acids. Germline V gives CDR1 SEHNR, CDR2 FQNEAQ (reference sequence). CDR3 protein: CASSLDPTGVHTEAFF. The CDR3 DNA reads as TGTGCCAGCAGCTTAGACCCTACAGGGGTCCACACTGAAGCTTTCTTT.

The V call is TRBV7-6, the J call TRBJ2-3; a possible D gene is TRBD1 (6 bases). V dropped 0 bases and J dropped 1 base, with 11 bases sitting between them. This CDR3 comprises 16 residues. Germline CDR1 is SGHVS and CDR2 is FNYEAQ. CDR3 bases: TGTGCCAGCAGCTTAGCCTTTGGGGGCGGCACAGATACGCAGTATTTT. Protein sequence: CASSLAFGGGTDTQYF.

The chain couples TRBV30 to TRBJ1-2; 7 nucleotides line up with TRBD1. V gave up 3 bases and J gave up 7 bases; unmatched junction bases: 2. Germline V lookup: CDR1 GTSNPN, CDR2 SVGIG (reference sequence). The CDR3 length is 11 residues. The CDR3 sequence: CAWRRGLGYTF. For the CDR3, the DNA is TGTGCCTGGAGAAGGGGGCTTGGCTACACCTTC.

The rearrangement uses TRBV3-1 (or the pseudogene TRBV3-2) and TRBJ1-6; D possibly corresponds to TRBD1 (6 bases). Germline V gene sequence: CDR1 LGHDT, CDR2 YNNKEL (reference sequence). This CDR3 is built from 14 residues. Trimming left V 4 bases short and J 8 bases short, with 12 bases between. CDR3 DNA: TGTGCCAGCAGCCCCGACAGGTCGGATTCACCCCTCCACTTT. Its translation: CASSPDRSDSPLHF.

This chain uses TRBV27 with TRBJ2-5; 8 nucleotides agree with TRBD2. The CDR3 has 16 amino acids. V shed 4 bases and J 2 bases; nucleotides not matched to a gene: 9. Germline CDR1 is MNHEY and CDR2 is SMNVEV (reference sequence). The CDR3 DNA reads TGTGCCAGCAGTTCCCCCGCGAGCGGGGGACAAGAGACCCAGTACTTC. It is translated as CASSSPASGGQETQYF.

The chain has TRBV30 and TRBJ2-1; 7 bases line up with TRBD2. Germline values: CDR1 GTSNPN, CDR2 SVGIG (reference sequence). The CDR3 loop spans 15 amino acids. Trimming at V came to 0 bases and at J to 6 bases, leaving 8 bases not matched to a gene. CDR3 bases: TGTGCCTGGAGTGTACTGGGCGGGGGAGGCAATGAGCAGTTCTTC. Translating it yields CAWSVLGGGGNEQFF. The full variable domain, with the rest looked up from reference TRBV30 and TRBJ2-1, is SQTIHQWPATLVQPVGSPLSLECTVEGTSNPNLYWYRQAAGRGLQLLFYSVGIGQISSEVPQNLSASRPQDRQFILSSKKLLLSDSGFYLCAWSVLGGGGNEQFFGPGTRLTVL.

The J gene is TRBJ1-6, the V gene TRBV5-4; weak D call: TRBD1 (6 bases). The V gene lost 1 base and the J gene lost 10 bases, with 15 bases spanning the gap. Germline V gives CDR1 SGHNT, CDR2 YYREEE (reference sequence). CDR3 length equals 15 residues. CDR3 in DNA: TGTGCCAGCAGCTTGATGGGGGGGCCAGGGTCACCCCTCCACTTT. Its protein is CASSLMGGPGSPLHF.

This rearrangement joins TRBV30 to TRBJ1-1, with 7 bases matching TRBD1. Germline lookup yields CDR1 GTSNPN and CDR2 SVGIG (reference sequence). V shed 5 bases, J shed 6 bases, and the junction held 18 bases outside the gene matches. The CDR3 is made up of 16 amino acids. The CDR3 sequence: CAWSTGRRRKLAEAFF. The CDR3 DNA sequence: TGTGCCTGGTCGACAGGGCGCCGGAGAAAACTAGCTGAAGCTTTCTTT. The full variable domain, its missing parts supplied by reference TRBV30 and TRBJ1-1, is SQTIHQWPATLVQPVGSPLSLECTVEGTSNPNLYWYRQAAGRGLQLLFYSVGIGQISSEVPQNLSASRPQDRQFILSSKKLLLSDSGFYLCAWSTGRRRKLAEAFFGQGTRLTVV.

This chain connects TRBV2 to TRBJ1-5, with no clear D. Germline V lookup: CDR1 SNHLY, CDR2 FYNNEI. With 4 bases removed from V and 0 bases from J, the gap between germline ends came to 4 bases. The length of the CDR3 is 13 residues. The CDR3, as DNA: TGTGCCAGCAGTGCCTCTAGCAATCAGCCCCAGCATTTT. This codes for CASSASSNQPQHF. Combining the CDR3 with reference TRBV2 and TRBJ1-5 gives the whole variable domain EPEVTQTPSHQVTQMGQEVILRCVPISNHLYFYWYRQILGQKVEFLVSFYNNEISEKSEIFDDQFSVERPDGSNFTLKIRSTKLEDSAMYFCASSASSNQPQHFGDGTRLSIL.

The chain has TRBV5-1 and TRBJ2-1, with a tentative D call TRBD2 (5 bases). Germline CDR1 and CDR2: SGHRS and YFSETQ. Trimming pared 2 bases from V and 0 bases from J, leaving 9 bases between. The CDR3 runs 15 residues. In DNA, the CDR3 is TGCGCCAGCAGCTTAGGAGGTAGCTCCTACAATGAGCAGTTCTTC. This encodes CASSLGGSSYNEQFF.